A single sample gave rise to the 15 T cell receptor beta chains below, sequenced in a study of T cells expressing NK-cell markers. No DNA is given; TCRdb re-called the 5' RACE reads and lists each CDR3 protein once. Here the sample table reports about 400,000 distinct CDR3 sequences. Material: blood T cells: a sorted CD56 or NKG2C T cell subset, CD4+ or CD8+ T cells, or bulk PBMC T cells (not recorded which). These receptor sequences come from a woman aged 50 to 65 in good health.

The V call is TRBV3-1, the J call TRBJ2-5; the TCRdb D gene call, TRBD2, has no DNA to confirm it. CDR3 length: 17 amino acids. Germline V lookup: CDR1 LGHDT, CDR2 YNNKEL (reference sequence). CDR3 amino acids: CASSQGLAGVQGETQYF.

CDR3 protein: CASSQRQINQPQHF. This sequence joins TRBV4-1 and TRBJ1-5; lacking DNA, the TRBD1 call made by TCRdb goes unchecked. There are 14 residues in the CDR3. Germline loops: CDR1 MGHRA, CDR2 YSYEKL.

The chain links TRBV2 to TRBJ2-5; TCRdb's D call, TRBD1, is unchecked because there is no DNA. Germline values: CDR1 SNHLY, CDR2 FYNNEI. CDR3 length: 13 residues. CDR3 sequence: CAGTGLTQETQYF.

The CDR3 protein is CASSFGAGETQYF. The chain employs TRBV12-3 or TRBV12-4 and TRBJ2-5. This CDR3 comprises 13 residues.

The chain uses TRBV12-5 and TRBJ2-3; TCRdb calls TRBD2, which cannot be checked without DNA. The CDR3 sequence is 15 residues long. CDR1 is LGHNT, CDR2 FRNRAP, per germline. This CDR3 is CASLGREDNGDTQYF.

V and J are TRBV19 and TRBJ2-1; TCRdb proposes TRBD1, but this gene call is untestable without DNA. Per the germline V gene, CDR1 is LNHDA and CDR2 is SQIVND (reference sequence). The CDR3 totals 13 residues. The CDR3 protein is CASSIDGQDEQFF.

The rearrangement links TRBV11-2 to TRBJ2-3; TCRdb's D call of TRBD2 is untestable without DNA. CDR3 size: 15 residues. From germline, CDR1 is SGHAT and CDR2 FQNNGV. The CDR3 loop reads CASSPPSGGFNTQYF.

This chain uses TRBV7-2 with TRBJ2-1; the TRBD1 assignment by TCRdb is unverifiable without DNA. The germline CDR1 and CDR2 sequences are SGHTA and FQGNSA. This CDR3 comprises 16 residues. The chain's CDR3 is CASSLVSGQPYNEQFF. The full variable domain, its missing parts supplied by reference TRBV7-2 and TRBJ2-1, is GAGVSQSPSNKVTEKGKDVELRCDPISGHTALYWYRQSLGQGLEFLIYFQGNSAPDKSGLPSDRFSAERTGGSVSTLTIQRTQQEDSAVYLCASSLVSGQPYNEQFFGPGTRLTVL.

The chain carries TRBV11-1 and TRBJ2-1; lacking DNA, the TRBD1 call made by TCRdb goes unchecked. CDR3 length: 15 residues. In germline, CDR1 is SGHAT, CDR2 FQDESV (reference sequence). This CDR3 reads CASSARDRGTNEQFF.

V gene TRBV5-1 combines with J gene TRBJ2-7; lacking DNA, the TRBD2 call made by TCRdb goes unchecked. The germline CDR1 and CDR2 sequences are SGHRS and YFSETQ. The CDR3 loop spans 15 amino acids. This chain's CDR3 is CASSLDDSRGYEQYF.

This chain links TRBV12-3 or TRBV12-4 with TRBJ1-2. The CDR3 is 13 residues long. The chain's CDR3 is CASTSPGYYGYTF.

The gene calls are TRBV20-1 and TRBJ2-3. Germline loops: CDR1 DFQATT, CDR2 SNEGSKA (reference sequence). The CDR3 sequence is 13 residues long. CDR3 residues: CSATTGNTDTQYF.

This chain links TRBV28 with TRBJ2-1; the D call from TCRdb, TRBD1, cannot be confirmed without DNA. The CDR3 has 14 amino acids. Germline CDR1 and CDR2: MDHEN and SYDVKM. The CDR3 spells CASSPAGQARLPFF.

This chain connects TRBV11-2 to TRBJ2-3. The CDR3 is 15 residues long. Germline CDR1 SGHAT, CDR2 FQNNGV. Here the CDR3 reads CASSLNNANTDTQYF.

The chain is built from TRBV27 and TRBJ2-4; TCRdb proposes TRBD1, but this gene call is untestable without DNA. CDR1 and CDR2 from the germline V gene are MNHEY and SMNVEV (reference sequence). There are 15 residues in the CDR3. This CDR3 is CASSLKTGGVNIQYF.